A single sample gave rise to the 6 T cell receptor beta chains below, sequenced in a study of cytomegalovirus exposure and HLA in healthy donors. The study ran its PCR with 60 Vbeta and 13 Jbeta primers. Here immunoSEQ multiplex PCR was the method, and the copy in TCRdb shows in-frame clones only, minus some. The sample lists 90,000 to 120,000 clones; 74% were seen once. The material sequenced was PBMCs. These receptor sequences come from a woman aged 40 to 50 in good health and CMV-seropositive.

V usage is TRBV15 and J usage is TRBJ1-2; TRBD1 matches 10 bases. This CDR3 contains 13 residues. V shed 4 bases, J shed 8 bases, and the junction held 4 bases outside the gene matches. Looked up from germline, CDR1 is LNHNV and CDR2 is YYDKDF (reference sequence). Here the CDR3 DNA reads TGTGCCACCAGCATAGACAGGGGGCGAGGCTACACCTTC. Amino acid sequence: CATSIDRGRGYTF.

V is TRBV30 and J is TRBJ1-6; perhaps TRBD1 as D (5 bases). Germline V gene sequence: CDR1 GTSNPN, CDR2 SVGIG (reference sequence). The CDR3 contains 13 residues. With 5 bases removed from V and 9 bases from J, the gap between germline ends came to 14 bases. The CDR3 DNA is TGTGCCTGGGGGGGAGGGTTGGCTTCACCCCTCCACTTT. Its protein product is CAWGGGLASPLHF.

The chain links TRBV7-8 to TRBJ2-5; 9 nucleotides line up with TRBD2. Germline lookup yields CDR1 SGHVS and CDR2 FQNEAQ. The CDR3 sequence is 15 residues long. Trimming took 5 bases from V and 1 from J; bases not matched to a gene: 5. This chain's CDR3 is CASSPSSGVQETQYF. The CDR3 nucleotides read TGTGCCAGCAGCCCGTCTAGCGGGGTCCAAGAGACCCAGTACTTC.

This clone has more than one count but fewer than ten. The genes are TRBV29-1 and TRBJ1-5; D call uncertain. The CDR3 totals 13 residues. The germline V gene encodes CDR1 SQVTM and CDR2 ANQGSEA. V was trimmed by 4 bases and J by 8 bases, leaving 15 bases between them. CDR3 sequence: CSVGEMSGKPQHF. The CDR3 DNA sequence: TGCAGCGTTGGGGAAATGTCGGGGAAGCCCCAGCATTTT.

The chain couples TRBV2 to TRBJ1-2; no firm D call. The germline CDR1 and CDR2 sequences are SNHLY and FYNNEI. The CDR3 spans 13 residues. V lost 4 bases and J lost 5, with 11 bases in between. The CDR3 region is CASSVADSYGYTF. CDR3 DNA: TGTGCCAGCAGTGTTGCAGACTCATATGGCTACACCTTC.

The chain uses TRBV18 and TRBJ1-1; the D gene is possibly TRBD1 (5 bases). Germline V gene lookup returns CDR1 KGHSH and CDR2 LQKENI. The CDR3 runs to 13 residues. The germline V and J ends were trimmed by 1 base and 11 bases, with 14 bases remaining between them. CDR3 bases: TGTGCCAGCTCACCACAAGGGGATGGCAGGGCTTTCTTT. Translating gives CASSPQGDGRAFF.